This T cell receptor (beta chain) appears in the sequencing data of a study of long-term antiretroviral therapy in people with HIV (dated by TCRdb to between 2022 and 2023). Looking at the study overall: The earliest samples were collected roughly a decade before the 2015 WHO recommendation for immediate ART, at a time when ART was usually postponed until CD4 counts fell. Of the roughly 30 participants with HIV, approximately ten were female. A total of 150 to 200 cryopreserved PBMC samples came from roughly 30 adults with confirmed HIV infection and were collected serially over a mean of approximately six years (range 1-12). Test extractions of a monoclonal T-cell line alongside about 35 polyclonal samples showed no cross-contamination during QIAcube processing. This retrospective serial study examined whether starting ART and sustained HIV suppression were associated with changes in the composition and diversity of the TRB repertoire in peripheral blood. Broader findings and caveats from the paper: Because pre-ART samples had limited cell numbers, unsorted PBMC were profiled rather than sorted CD4+ and CD8+ T cells. ART initiation was associated with a significant increase in TRB diversity, but diversity stayed significantly below transplant donor controls even after long-term ART. Expanded TRB clones identified before ART initiation dominated the repertoire across all time points, though the dominance fluctuated and decreased in many PLHIV after ART. The samples span the years 2004 to 2017, and the ART regimens used at that time may not be as effective as current regimens. Because PBMC availability was limited, only the TCR beta chain was sequenced, with no alpha chain pairing. Compared with controls, HIV repertoires had narrower CDR3 length ranges, and the network structure pointed to an antigen-experienced repertoire that shifted only slightly toward naive after ART. Inferences about post-ART repertoire changes are limited because no data were available on ART adherence, viral resistance or therapy changes.

Note on this clone: No cognate antigen has been identified for it. Nothing much larger sits one base from this clone, and base qualities are not available.

Participants were included only if at least one PBMC sample before ART initiation and at least two post-ART samples were available. All participants with HIV were treated in the United States of America. Cryopreserved samples of about 1-11 million PBMC were thawed and washed before DNA extraction. At the time of the earliest PBMC sample for each participant with HIV, ages ranged from about 23 to 60 years. Each participant contributed PBMC samples from 1-4 timepoints before ART initiation and 2-8 timepoints after ART initiation, with a median of 7 samples. Serial HIV viral load, CD4+ T-cell count, ART history and demographic data were obtained for every participant. Using a Qiagen kit on a QIAcube, genomic DNA was extracted from unsorted PBMC, with samples processed in batches of 12. The immunoSEQ hsTCRB v3.0 assay was used at survey level resolution for TRB variable region sequencing. The target sequencing depth for TRB was about 40,000-55,000 T-cell genomes per sample. An Illumina MiSeq with a v3 150-cycle kit was used to sequence the pooled TRB libraries. Per the authors' processing: Repertoire analysis was run in R within a reproducible Nextflow workflow that covered QC, data transformation and analysis. LymphoSeq2, an R package for exploring AIRR-Seq data, was used to implement the custom analyses. After excluding a few samples that yielded fewer than 5000 total TRB sequences, 188 HIV repertoires remained for analysis. Among the roughly 200 retained HIV repertoires, 55 to 60 were collected before ART initiation and around 130 after ART initiation. Repertoires were downsampled to 5000 TRB nucleotide sequences, with summary statistics averaged over 100 downsampling iterations. Only TRB sequences with CDR3 regions of at least seven amino acids were retained for analysis. Diversity was measured with a Shannon entropy-derived clonality score and the Gini coefficient. In repertoire networks, the top 5000 CDR3 amino acid sequences were linked whenever an edit distance of one separated two sequences. Antigen specificity groups and MHC restriction were predicted for TRB CDR3 amino acid sequences with GLIPH2. Known CMV, EBV, HIV or tissue antigen associations were flagged by matching CDR3 amino acid sequences against VDJdb and McPAS-TCR. Pre-ART, post-ART and control groups were compared with Wilcoxon signed-rank tests and Holm-Bonferroni correction. TCRdb retrieved this table from immuneACCESS and kept in-frame rearrangements only. Not all clones are present; in checked studies, unresolved V genes account for under half, and no reason is known for the remainder. V, J and clone size reflect that table, while D and trimming were determined from the DNA. The sample data list about 18,000 clones, and roughly nine tenths of these were observed just once. The ten largest clones represent about 8.3% of the sample.

The CDR3 holds 12 amino acids from the cysteine to the phenylalanine. Only CDR3 DNA remains: 36 bases, in frame from the first base. Cut back by 6 bases and 4 bases, the V and J ends lie 10 bases apart. Sequences MNHNY (CDR1) and SVGAGI (CDR2) are obtained from the germline V gene (reference sequence). The sample consisted of unsorted PBMCs, taken 4.2 years after starting antiretroviral therapy. This TCR was sampled from a man in his fifties with HIV. The chain couples TRBV6-6 to TRBJ2-7, with TRBD1 perhaps the D gene, on 5 matching bases. CDR3 reads: CASRTQVYEQYF. The nucleotide sequence is TGTGCCAGCAGAACACAGGTTTACGAGCAGTACTTC.